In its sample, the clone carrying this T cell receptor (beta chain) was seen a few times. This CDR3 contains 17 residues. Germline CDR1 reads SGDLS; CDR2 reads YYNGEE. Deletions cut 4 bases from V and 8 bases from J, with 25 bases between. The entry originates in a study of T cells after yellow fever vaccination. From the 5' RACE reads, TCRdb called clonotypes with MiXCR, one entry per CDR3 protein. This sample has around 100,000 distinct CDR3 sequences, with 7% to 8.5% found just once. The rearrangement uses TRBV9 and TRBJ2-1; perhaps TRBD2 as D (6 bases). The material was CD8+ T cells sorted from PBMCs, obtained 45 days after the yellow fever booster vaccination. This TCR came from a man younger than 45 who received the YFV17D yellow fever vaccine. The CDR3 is CASSPWGRLNSGDEQFF. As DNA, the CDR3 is TGTGCCAGCAGCCCCTGGGGGAGGTTAAACTCCGGGGATGAGCAGTTCTTC.